The 5 T cell receptor beta chains reported below all come from one sample, sequenced in a study of cytomegalovirus exposure and HLA in healthy donors. Measured with immunoSEQ multiplex PCR; TCRdb has only the in-frame clones, and not every one. The top ten hold over 12% of the sample, which has hundreds of thousands of clones, over 80% seen once. The sequencing sample was made of PBMCs. Every receptor here comes from a woman in her twenties or thirties in good health and CMV-seropositive.

The chain is built from TRBV29-1 and TRBJ2-1; 10 positions match TRBD2. V gave up 5 bases and J gave up 5 bases; unmatched junction bases: 12. Per germline, CDR1 SQVTM and CDR2 ANQGSEA. The CDR3 length is 16 residues. Here the CDR3 reads CSVSRSGTSAHNEQFF. The CDR3 DNA sequence: TGCAGCGTTTCCCGTTCGGGGACTAGCGCGCACAATGAGCAGTTCTTC.

The table lists this clone with a count of one. The rearrangement uses TRBV12-5 and TRBJ1-4; tentatively, D is TRBD1 (6 bases). CDR1 is LGHNT, CDR2 FRNRAP, per germline. The CDR3 has 17 amino acids. The V end was cut by 2 bases, the J end by 3 bases, with 16 bases between. Here the CDR3 DNA reads TGTGCTAGTGGTTTGTGGCAGGGGCCGGCTGCTAATGAAAAACTGTTTTTT. Translation gives CASGLWQGPAANEKLFF.

The gene calls are TRBV2 and TRBJ1-5; tentative D call: TRBD1 (5 bases). This CDR3 spans 16 amino acids. Deletions cut 1 base from V and 1 base from J, with 11 bases between. Germline loops: CDR1 SNHLY, CDR2 FYNNEI. DNA for the CDR3: TGTGCCAGCAGTGAAGGGGGCTTCTGGAGCAATCAGCCCCAGCATTTT. This gives the protein CASSEGGFWSNQPQHF. Complete variable domain (other parts from reference TRBV2 and TRBJ1-5): EPEVTQTPSHQVTQMGQEVILRCVPISNHLYFYWYRQILGQKVEFLVSFYNNEISEKSEIFDDQFSVERPDGSNFTLKIRSTKLEDSAMYFCASSEGGFWSNQPQHFGDGTRLSIL.

This chain links TRBV6-1 with TRBJ2-1; weak D call: TRBD2 (6 bases). The CDR3 has 14 residues. CDR1 is MNHNS and CDR2 is SASEGT in the germline V gene. V lost 4 bases to trimming and J lost 7 bases, with 14 bases between them. The CDR3 bases are TGTGCCAGCAGTGGAGCAATTGGGGGGAATGAGCAGTTCTTC. It encodes CASSGAIGGNEQFF.

The chain combines TRBV27 with TRBJ2-1; tentative D call: TRBD2 (5 bases). Deletions cut 3 bases from V and 4 bases from J, with 13 bases between. This CDR3 is built from 15 residues. The germline V gene encodes CDR1 MNHEY and CDR2 SMNVEV (reference sequence). In nucleotides, the CDR3 is TGTGCCAGCAGTTTCGAGACTAATCGTTACAATGAGCAGTTCTTC. Amino acid sequence: CASSFETNRYNEQFF.